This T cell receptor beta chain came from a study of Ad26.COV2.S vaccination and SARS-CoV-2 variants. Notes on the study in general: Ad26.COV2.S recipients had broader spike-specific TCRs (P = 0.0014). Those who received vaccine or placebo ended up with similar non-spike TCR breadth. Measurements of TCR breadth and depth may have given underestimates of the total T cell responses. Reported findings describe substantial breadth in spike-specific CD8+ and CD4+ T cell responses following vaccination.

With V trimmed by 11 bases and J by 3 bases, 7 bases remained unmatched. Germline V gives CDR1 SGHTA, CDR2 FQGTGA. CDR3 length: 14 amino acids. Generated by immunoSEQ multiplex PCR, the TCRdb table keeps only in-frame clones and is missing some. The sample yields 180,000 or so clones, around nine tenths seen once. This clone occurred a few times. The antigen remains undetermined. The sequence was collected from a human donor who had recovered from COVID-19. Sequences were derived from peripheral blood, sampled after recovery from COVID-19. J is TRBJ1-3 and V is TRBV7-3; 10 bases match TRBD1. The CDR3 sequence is CAFKDRGNGNTIYF. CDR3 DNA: TGTGCCTTTAAGGACAGGGGGAATGGAAACACCATATATTTT.